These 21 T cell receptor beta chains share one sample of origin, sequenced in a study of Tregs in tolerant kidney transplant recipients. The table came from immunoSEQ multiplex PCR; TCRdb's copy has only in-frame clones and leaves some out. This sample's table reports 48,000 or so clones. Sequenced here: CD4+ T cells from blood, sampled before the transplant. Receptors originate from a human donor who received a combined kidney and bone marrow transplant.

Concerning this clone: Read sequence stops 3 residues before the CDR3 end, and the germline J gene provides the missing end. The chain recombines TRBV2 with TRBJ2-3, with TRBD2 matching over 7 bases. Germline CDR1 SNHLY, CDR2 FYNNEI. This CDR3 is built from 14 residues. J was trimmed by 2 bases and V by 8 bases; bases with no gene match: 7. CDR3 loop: CASRSGTNTDTQYF. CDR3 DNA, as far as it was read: TGTGCCAGCCGCTCCGGGACTAACACAGATACG.

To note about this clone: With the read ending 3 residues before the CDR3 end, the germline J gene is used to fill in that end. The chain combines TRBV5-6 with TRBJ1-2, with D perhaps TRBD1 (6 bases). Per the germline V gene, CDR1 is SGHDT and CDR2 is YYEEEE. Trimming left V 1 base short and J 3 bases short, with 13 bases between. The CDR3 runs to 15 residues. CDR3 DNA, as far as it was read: TGTGCCAGCAGCTTGATGACAGGATGGGACTATGGC. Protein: CASSLMTGWDYG. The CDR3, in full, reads CASSLMTGWDYGYTF. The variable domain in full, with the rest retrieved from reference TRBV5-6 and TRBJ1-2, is DAGVTQSPTHLIKTRGQQVTLRCSPKSGHDTVSWYQQALGQGPQFIFQYYEEEERQRGNFPDRFSGHQFPNYSSELNVNALLLGDSALYLCASSLMTGWDYGYTFGSGTRLTVV.

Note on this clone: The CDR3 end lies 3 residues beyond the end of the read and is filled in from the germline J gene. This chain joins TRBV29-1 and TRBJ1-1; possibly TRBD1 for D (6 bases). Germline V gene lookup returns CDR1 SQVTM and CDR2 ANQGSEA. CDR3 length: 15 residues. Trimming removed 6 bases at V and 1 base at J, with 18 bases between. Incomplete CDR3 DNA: TGCAGCGTCCTCTCGGGGGGGGCGGAGAACACTGAA. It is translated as CSVLSGGAENTE. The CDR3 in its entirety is CSVLSGGAENTEAFF.

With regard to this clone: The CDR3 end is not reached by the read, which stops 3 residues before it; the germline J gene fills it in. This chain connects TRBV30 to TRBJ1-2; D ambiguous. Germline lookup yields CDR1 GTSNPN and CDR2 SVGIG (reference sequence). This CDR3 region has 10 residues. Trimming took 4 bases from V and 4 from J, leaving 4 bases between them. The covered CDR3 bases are TGTGCCTGGAAGGTCTATGGC. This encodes CAWKVYG. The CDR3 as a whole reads CAWKVYGYTF.

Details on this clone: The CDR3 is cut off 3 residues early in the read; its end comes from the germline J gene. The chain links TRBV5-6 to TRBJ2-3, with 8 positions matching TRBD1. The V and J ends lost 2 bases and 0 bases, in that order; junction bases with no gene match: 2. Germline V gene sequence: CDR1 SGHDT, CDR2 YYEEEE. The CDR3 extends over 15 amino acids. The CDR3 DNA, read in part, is TGTGCCAGCAGCTTTCGGACAGGGAGCACAGATACG. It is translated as CASSFRTGSTDT. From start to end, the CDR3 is CASSFRTGSTDTQYF.

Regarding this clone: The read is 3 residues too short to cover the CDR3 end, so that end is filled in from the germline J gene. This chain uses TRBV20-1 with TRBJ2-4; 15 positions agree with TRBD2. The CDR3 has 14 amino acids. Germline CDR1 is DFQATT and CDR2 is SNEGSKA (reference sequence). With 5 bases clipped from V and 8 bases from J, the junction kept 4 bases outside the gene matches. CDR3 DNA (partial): TGCAGTGCTCCGGGACTAGCGGGAGGACACATT. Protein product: CSAPGLAGGHI. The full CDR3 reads CSAPGLAGGHIQYF.

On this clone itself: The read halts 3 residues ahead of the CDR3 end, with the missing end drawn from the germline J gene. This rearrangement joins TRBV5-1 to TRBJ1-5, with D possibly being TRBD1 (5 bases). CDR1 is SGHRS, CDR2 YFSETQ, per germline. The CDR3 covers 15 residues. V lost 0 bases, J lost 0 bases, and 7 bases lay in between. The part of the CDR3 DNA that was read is TGCGCCAGCAGCTTGGGAGGGGATAGCAATCAGCCC. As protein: CASSLGGDSNQP. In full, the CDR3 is CASSLGGDSNQPQHF.

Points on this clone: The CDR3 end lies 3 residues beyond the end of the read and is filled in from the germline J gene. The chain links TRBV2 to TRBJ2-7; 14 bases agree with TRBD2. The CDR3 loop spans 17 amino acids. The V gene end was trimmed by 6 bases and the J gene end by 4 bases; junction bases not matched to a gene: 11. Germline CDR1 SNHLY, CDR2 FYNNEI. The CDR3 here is CASRRGLAGVRGYEQYF. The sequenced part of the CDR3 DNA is TGTGCCAGCAGGCGGGGACTAGCGGGAGTCCGGGGGTACGAG. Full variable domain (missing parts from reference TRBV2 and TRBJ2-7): EPEVTQTPSHQVTQMGQEVILRCVPISNHLYFYWYRQILGQKVEFLVSFYNNEISEKSEIFDDQFSVERPDGSNFTLKIRSTKLEDSAMYFCASRRGLAGVRGYEQYFGPGTRLTVT.

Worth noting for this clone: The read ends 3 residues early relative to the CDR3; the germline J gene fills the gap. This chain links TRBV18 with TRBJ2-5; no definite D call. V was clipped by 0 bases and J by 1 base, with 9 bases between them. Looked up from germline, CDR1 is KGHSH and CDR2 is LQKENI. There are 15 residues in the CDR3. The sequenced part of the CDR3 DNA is TGTGCCAGCTCACCACCGCTGCAGGTCCAAGAGACC. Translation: CASSPPLQVQET. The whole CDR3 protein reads CASSPPLQVQETQYF. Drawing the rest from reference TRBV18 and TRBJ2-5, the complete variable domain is NAGVMQNPRHLVRRRGQEARLRCSPMKGHSHVYWYRQLPEEGLKFMVYLQKENIIDESGMPKERFSAEFPKEGPSILRIQQVVRGDSAAYFCASSPPLQVQETQYFGPGTRLLVL.

Partial CDR3 DNA: TGCAGTGCCAGAAGGGGAGGGGCCTACGAG. It encodes CSARRGGAYE. The entire CDR3 protein is CSARRGGAYEQYF. The rearrangement uses TRBV20-1 and TRBJ2-7; 7 bases map to TRBD2. Coverage ceases 3 residues before the CDR3 finishes, and the germline J gene fills in the end. There are 13 residues in the CDR3. Germline assignment: CDR1 DFQATT and CDR2 SNEGSKA (reference sequence). Trimming took 6 bases from V and 2 from J; bases not matched to a gene: 7.

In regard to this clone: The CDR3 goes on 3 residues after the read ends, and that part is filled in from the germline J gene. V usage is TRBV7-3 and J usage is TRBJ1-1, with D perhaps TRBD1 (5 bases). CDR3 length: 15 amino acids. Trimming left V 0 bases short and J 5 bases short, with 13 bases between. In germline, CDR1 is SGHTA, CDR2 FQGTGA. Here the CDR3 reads CASSLTGRGGTEAFF. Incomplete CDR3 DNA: TGTGCCAGCAGCTTAACGGGCCGGGGGGGAACTGAA. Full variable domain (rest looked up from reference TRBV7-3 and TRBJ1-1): GAGVSQTPSNKVTEKGKYVELRCDPISGHTALYWYRQSLGQGPEFLIYFQGTGAADDSGLPNDRFFAVRPEGSVSTLKIQRTERGDSAVYLCASSLTGRGGTEAFFGQGTRLTVV.

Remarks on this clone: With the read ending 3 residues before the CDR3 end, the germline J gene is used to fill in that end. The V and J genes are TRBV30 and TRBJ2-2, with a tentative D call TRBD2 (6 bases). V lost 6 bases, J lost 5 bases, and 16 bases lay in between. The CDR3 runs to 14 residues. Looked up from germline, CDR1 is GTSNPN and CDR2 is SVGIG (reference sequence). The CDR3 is CACTEGRWTGELFF. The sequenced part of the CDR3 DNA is TGTGCCTGTACGGAGGGGAGGTGGACCGGGGAG.

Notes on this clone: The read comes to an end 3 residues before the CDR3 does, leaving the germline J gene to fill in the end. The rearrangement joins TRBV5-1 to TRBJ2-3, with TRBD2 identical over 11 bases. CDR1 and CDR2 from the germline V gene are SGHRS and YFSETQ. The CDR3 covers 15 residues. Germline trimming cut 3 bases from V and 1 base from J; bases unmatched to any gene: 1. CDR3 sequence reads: CASSSLAGGTDTQYF. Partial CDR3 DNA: TGCGCCAGCAGCTCACTAGCGGGAGGCACAGATACG.

The CDR3 protein is CASSYSASGTVDEQYF. The covered CDR3 bases are TGTGCCAGCAGTTACTCGGCTAGCGGGACGGTAGACGAG. The gene calls are TRBV6-2 or TRBV6-3 and TRBJ2-7, with 9 nucleotides matching TRBD2. The read finishes 3 residues shy of the CDR3 end, and the germline J gene is used to complete it. V gave up 0 bases and J gave up 5 bases; unmatched junction bases: 8. This CDR3 region has 16 residues. Germline-derived CDR1 and CDR2 are MNHEY and SVGEGT.

CDR3 region: CSASLPTGAYYEQYF. The DNA read from the CDR3 is TGCAGTGCCTCCCTTCCCACAGGGGCTTACTACGAG. The chain uses TRBV20-1 and TRBJ2-7, with 7 bases matching TRBD1. The CDR3 end is not reached by the read, which stops 3 residues before it; the germline J gene fills it in. The CDR3 spans 15 residues. The trim removed 6 bases at V and 3 bases at J, leaving 14 bases unmatched. Germline V gene data show CDR1 as DFQATT and CDR2 as SNEGSKA (reference sequence).

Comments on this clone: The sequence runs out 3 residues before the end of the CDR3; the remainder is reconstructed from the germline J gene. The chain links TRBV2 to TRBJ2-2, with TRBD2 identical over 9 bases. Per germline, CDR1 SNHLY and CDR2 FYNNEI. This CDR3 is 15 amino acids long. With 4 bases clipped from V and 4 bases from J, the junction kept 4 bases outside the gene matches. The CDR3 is CASSASGIPTGELFF. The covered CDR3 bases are TGTGCCAGCAGTGCTAGCGGGATACCCACCGGGGAG.

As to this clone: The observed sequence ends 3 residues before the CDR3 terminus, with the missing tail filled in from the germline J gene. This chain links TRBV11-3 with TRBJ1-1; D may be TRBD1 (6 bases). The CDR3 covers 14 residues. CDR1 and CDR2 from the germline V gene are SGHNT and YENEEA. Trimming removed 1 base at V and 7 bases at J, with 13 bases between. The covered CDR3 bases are TGTGCCAGCAGCTTAGGGCTCTCGGACAGTGAA. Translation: CASSLGLSDSE. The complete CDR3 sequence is CASSLGLSDSEAFF.

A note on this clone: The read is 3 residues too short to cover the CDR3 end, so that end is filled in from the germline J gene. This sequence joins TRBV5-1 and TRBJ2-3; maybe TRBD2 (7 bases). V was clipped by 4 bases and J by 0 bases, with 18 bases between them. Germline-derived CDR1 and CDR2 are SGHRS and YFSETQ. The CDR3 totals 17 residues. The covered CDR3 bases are TGCGCCAGCAGCGCTCGAGGGGGGGGTCCTAGCACAGATACG. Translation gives CASSARGGGPSTDT. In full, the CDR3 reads CASSARGGGPSTDTQYF.

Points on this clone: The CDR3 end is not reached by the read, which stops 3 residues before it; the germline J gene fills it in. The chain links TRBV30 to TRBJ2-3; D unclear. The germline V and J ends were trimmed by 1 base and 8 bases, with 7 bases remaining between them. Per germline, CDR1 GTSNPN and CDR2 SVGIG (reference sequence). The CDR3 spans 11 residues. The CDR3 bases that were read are TGTGCCTGGAGTGGACCGGGTACG. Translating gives CAWSGPGT. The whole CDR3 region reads CAWSGPGTQYF.

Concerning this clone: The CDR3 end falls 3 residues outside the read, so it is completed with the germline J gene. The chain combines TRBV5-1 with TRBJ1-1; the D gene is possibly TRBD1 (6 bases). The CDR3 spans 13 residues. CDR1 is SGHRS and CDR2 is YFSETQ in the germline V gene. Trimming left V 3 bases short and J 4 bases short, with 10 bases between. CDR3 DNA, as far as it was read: TGCGCCAGCAGCTCCGACAGGTTCACTGAA. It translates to CASSSDRFTE. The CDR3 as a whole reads CASSSDRFTEAFF.

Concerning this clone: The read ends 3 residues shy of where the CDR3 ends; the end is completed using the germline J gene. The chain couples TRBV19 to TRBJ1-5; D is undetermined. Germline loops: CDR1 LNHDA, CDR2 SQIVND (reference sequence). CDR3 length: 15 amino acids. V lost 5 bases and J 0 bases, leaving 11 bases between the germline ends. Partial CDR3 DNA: TGTGCCAGTAGTGTCGACACACTTAGCAATCAGCCC. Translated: CASSVDTLSNQP. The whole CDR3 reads CASSVDTLSNQPQHF.